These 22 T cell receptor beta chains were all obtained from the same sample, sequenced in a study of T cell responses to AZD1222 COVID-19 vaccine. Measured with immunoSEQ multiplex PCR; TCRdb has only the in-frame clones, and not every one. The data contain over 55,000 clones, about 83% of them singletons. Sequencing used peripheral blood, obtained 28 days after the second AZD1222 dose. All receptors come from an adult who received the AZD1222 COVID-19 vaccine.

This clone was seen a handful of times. The CDR3 sequence is CAAGVVSKAYGYTF. CDR3 in DNA: TGTGCCGCGGGGGTCGTGTCGAAGGCCTATGGCTACACCTTC. The J gene is TRBJ1-2, the V gene TRBV6-5, with D possibly matching TRBD1 (5 bases). Trimming removed 11 bases at V and 4 bases at J, with 20 bases between. Per the germline V gene, CDR1 is MNHEY and CDR2 is SVGAGI. This CDR3 comprises 14 residues.

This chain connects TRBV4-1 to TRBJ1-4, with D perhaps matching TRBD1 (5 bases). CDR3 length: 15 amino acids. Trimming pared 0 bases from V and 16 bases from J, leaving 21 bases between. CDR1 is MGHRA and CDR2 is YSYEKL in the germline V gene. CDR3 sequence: CASSQDRGLTSGRFF. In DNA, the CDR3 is TGCGCCAGCAGCCAAGATCGAGGACTGACCTCGGGGCGGTTTTTT.

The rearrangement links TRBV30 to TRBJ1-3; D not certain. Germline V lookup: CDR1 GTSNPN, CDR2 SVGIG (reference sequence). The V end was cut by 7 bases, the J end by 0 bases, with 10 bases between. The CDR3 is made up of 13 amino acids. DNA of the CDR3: TGTGCCTTCACGAAGAGCTCTGGAAACACCATATATTTT. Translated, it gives CAFTKSSGNTIYF.

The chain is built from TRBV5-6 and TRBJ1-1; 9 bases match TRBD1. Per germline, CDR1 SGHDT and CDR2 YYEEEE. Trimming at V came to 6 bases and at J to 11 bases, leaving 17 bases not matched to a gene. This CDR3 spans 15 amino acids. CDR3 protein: CASTHGRGQGRGAFF. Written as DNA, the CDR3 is TGTGCCAGCACCCATGGGCGGGGACAGGGCCGTGGGGCTTTCTTT.

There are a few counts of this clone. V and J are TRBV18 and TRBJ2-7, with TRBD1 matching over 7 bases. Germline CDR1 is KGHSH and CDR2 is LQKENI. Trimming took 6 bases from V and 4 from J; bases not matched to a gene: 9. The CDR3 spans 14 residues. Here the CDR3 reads CASSPTGKIYEQYF. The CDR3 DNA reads TGTGCCAGCTCCCCGACAGGGAAGATATACGAGCAGTACTTC.

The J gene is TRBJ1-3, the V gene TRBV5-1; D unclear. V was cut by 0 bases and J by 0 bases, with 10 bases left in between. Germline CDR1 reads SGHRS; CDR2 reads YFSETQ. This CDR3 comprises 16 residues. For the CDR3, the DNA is TGCGCCAGCAGCTTGGGGCCTCCGGACTCTGGAAACACCATATATTTT. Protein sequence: CASSLGPPDSGNTIYF.

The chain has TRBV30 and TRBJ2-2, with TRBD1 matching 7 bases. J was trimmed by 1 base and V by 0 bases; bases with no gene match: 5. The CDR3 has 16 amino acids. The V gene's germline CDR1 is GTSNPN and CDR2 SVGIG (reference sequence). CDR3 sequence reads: CAWSVLGTVNTGELFF. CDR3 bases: TGTGCCTGGAGTGTACTAGGGACAGTGAACACCGGGGAGCTGTTTTTT. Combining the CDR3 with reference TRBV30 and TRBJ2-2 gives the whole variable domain SQTIHQWPATLVQPVGSPLSLECTVEGTSNPNLYWYRQAAGRGLQLLFYSVGIGQISSEVPQNLSASRPQDRQFILSSKKLLLSDSGFYLCAWSVLGTVNTGELFFGEGSRLTVL.

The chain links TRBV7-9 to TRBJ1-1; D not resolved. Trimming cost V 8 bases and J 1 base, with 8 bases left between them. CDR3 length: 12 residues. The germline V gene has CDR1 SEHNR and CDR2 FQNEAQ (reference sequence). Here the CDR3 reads CASGQKNTEAFF. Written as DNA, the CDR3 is TGTGCCAGCGGGCAGAAGAACACTGAAGCTTTCTTT.

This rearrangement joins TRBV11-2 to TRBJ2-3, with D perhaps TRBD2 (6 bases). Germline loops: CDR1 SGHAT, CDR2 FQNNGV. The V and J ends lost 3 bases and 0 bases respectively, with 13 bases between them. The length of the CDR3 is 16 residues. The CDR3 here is CASSFTRGASTDTQYF. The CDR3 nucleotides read TGTGCCAGCAGCTTTACTCGCGGGGCTAGCACAGATACGCAGTATTTT.

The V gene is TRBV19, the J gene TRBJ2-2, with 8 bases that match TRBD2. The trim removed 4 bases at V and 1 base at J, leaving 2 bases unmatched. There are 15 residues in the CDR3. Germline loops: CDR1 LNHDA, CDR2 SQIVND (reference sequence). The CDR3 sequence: CASSKAGVNTGELFF. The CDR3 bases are TGTGCCAGTAGTAAAGCGGGGGTGAACACCGGGGAGCTGTTTTTT.

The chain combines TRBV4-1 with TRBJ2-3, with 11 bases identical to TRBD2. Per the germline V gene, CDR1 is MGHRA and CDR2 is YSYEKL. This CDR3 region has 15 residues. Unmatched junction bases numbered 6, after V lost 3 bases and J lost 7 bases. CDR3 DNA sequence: TGCGCCAGCAGCCAGGCGACTAGCGGGGAATATACGCAGTATTTT. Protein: CASSQATSGEYTQYF.

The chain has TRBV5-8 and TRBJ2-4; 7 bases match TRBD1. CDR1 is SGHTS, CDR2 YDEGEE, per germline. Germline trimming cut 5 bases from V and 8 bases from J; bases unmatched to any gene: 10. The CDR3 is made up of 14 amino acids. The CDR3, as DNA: TGTGCCAGCAGTACAGGGGTGAGGTCAGACATTCAGTACTTC. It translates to CASSTGVRSDIQYF.

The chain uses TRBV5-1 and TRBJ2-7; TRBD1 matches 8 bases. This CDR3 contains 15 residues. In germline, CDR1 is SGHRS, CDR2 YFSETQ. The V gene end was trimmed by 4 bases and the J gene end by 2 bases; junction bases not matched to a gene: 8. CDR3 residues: CASSHGQGRAYEQYF. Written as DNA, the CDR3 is TGCGCCAGCAGCCATGGACAGGGAAGGGCCTACGAGCAGTACTTC.

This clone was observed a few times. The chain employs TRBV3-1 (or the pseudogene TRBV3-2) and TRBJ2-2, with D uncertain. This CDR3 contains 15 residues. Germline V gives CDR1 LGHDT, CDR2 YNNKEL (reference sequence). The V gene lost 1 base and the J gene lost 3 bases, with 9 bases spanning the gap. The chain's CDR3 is CASSQVNIYTGELFF. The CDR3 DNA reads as TGTGCCAGCAGCCAAGTTAACATTTACACCGGGGAGCTGTTTTTT.

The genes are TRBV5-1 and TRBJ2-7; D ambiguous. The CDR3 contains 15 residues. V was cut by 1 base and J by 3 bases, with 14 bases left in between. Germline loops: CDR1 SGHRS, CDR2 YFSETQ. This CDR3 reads CASSLNGDPNYEQYF. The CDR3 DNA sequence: TGCGCCAGCAGCTTGAATGGTGATCCTAACTACGAGCAGTACTTC.

The CDR3 loop is CASSLIGQGPQHF. Written as DNA, the CDR3 is TGTGCCAGCAGTTTAATAGGGCAGGGGCCCCAGCATTTT. This chain uses TRBV12-3 or TRBV12-4 with TRBJ1-5; D may be TRBD1 (5 bases). The CDR3 is made up of 13 amino acids. Trimming took off 2 bases at V and 9 bases at J, with 11 bases between the two ends.

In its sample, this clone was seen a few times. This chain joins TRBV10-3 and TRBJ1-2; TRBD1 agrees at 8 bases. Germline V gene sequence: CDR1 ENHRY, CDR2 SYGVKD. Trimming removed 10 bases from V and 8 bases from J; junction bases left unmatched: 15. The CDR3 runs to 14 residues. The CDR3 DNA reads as TGTGCCACCAGGGACGGACAGGGTGGGCCAGGCTACACCTTC. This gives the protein CATRDGQGGPGYTF.

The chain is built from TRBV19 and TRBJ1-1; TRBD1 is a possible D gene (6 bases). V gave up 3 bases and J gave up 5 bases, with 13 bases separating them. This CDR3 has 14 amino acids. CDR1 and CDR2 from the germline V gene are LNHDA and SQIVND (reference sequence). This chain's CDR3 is CASSITHRVTEAFF. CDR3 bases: TGTGCCAGTAGTATCACCCACAGGGTTACTGAAGCTTTCTTT.

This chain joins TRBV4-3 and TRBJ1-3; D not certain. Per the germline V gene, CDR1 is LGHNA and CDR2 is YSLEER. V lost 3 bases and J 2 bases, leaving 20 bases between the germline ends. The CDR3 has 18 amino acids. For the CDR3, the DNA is TGCGCCAGCAGCCATTTCCGGGATCTTAAGAGTACTGGAAACACCATATATTTT. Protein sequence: CASSHFRDLKSTGNTIYF.

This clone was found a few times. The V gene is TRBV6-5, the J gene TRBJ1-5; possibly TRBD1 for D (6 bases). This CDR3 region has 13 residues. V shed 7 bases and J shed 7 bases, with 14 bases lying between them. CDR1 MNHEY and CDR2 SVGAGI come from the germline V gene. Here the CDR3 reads CASMRGRDQPQHF. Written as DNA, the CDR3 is TGTGCCAGCATGAGGGGGAGGGACCAGCCCCAGCATTTT.

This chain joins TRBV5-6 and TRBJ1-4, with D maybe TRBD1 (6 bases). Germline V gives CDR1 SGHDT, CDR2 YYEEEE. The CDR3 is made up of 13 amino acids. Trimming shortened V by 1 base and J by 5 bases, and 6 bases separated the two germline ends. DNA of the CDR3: TGTGCCAGCAGCTTGACAGGGAATGAAAAACTGTTTTTT. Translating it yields CASSLTGNEKLFF.

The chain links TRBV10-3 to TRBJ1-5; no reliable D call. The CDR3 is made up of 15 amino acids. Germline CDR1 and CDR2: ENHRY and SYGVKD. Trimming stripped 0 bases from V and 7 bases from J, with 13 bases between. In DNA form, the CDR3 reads TGTGCCATCAGTGAGTCGATTAGCGAGGGCCAGCCCCAGCATTTT. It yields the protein CAISESISEGQPQHF.